Below, 11 T cell receptor beta chains from the same sample are listed, as sequenced in a study of vaccination effects on CD4 cells after COVID-19. Sequencing followed a ViraFEST assay step that expanded antigen-specific CD4+ T cells with viral peptide pools. Cells that had been cultured for 10 days were the source of isolated CD4+ T cells. The vaccine recipients had no prior SARS-CoV-2 infection, with negative nucleocapsid antibodies. No cognate antigen is known for these TCRs. Measured with immunoSEQ multiplex PCR; TCRdb has only the in-frame clones, and not every one. The sample contains tens of thousands of clones, around 70% of which appear only once. The sample was CD4+ T cells from PBMCs cultured with SARS-CoV-2 spike peptides, taken before COVID-19 vaccination. Receptor source: a human donor who received a COVID-19 vaccine.

This clone was seen a handful of times. The chain links TRBV4-2 to TRBJ2-2; 11 bases line up with TRBD2. V was pared by 3 bases and J by 4 bases, with 7 bases of the junction left unmatched. The CDR3 has 17 amino acids. Germline CDR1 is LGHNA and CDR2 is YNFKEQ. CDR3 amino acids: CASSQGTSGVGTGELFF. CDR3 in DNA: TGTGCCAGCAGCCAGGGGACTAGCGGAGTCGGCACCGGGGAGCTGTTTTTT.

The V gene is TRBV3-1 (or the pseudogene TRBV3-2), the J gene TRBJ2-7; D gene ambiguous. The CDR3 is made up of 15 amino acids. Deletions cut 5 bases from V and 5 bases from J, with 19 bases between. Looked up from germline, CDR1 is LGHDT and CDR2 is YNNKEL (reference sequence). CDR3 DNA sequence: TGTGCCAGCAGCATCCGGCGTAATCTTCGCAACGAGCAGTACTTC. Translating it yields CASSIRRNLRNEQYF.

The chain uses TRBV2 and TRBJ1-1, with D uncertain. CDR1 is SNHLY and CDR2 is FYNNEI in the germline V gene. The V gene lost 2 bases and the J gene lost 7 bases, with 5 bases spanning the gap. The CDR3 has 11 amino acids. The DNA for the CDR3 is TGTGCCAGCAGTGAATGGGGTGAAGCTTTCTTT. Its protein is CASSEWGEAFF.

The chain recombines TRBV11-2 with TRBJ1-5; D gene uncertain. CDR3 length: 13 residues. V was trimmed by 2 bases and J by 1 base, leaving 3 bases between them. Germline V gives CDR1 SGHAT, CDR2 FQNNGV. The CDR3 sequence is CASSLHSNQPQHF. CDR3 in DNA: TGTGCCAGCAGCTTACACAGCAATCAGCCCCAGCATTTT.

The rearrangement links TRBV24-1 to TRBJ2-3; D uncertain. Germline V gene lookup returns CDR1 KGHDR and CDR2 SFDVKD. Trimming took off 7 bases at V and 1 base at J, with 11 bases between the two ends. The length of the CDR3 is 14 residues. The CDR3 here is CATRGSKGTDTQYF. The CDR3 DNA reads TGTGCCACCAGGGGGTCTAAGGGCACAGATACGCAGTATTTT.

Only a few counts were recorded for this clone. The genes are TRBV19 and TRBJ1-5; no reliable D call. Germline loops: CDR1 LNHDA, CDR2 SQIVND (reference sequence). The CDR3 runs 14 residues. The germline V and J ends were trimmed by 5 bases and 10 bases, with 18 bases remaining between them. The CDR3 sequence is CASSWGGLTNPQHF. In DNA form, the CDR3 reads TGTGCCAGTAGTTGGGGAGGACTCACCAATCCCCAGCATTTT. Full variable domain (rest looked up from reference TRBV19 and TRBJ1-5): DGGITQSPKYLFRKEGQNVTLSCEQNLNHDAMYWYRQDPGQGLRLIYYSQIVNDFQKGDIAEGYSVSREKKESFPLTVTSAQKNPTAFYLCASSWGGLTNPQHFGDGTRLSIL.

The genes are TRBV20-1 and TRBJ2-4; possibly TRBD2 for D (5 bases). CDR1 is DFQATT and CDR2 is SNEGSKA in the germline V gene (reference sequence). Trimming removed 6 bases from V and 10 bases from J, with 13 bases in between. This CDR3 is built from 11 residues. The CDR3 spells CSAPGLGIQYF. The CDR3 DNA reads TGCAGTGCCCCGGGGTTAGGGATTCAGTACTTC.

The chain links TRBV6-1 to TRBJ2-5, with a possible D match to TRBD2 (6 bases). CDR3 size: 16 residues. The V end was cut by 2 bases, the J end by 7 bases, with 20 bases between. The V gene's germline CDR1 is MNHNS and CDR2 SASEGT. DNA for the CDR3: TGTGCCAGCAGTGAACTCCTAGCGAGTCGCAGGTGGACCCAGTACTTC. This encodes CASSELLASRRWTQYF.

CDR3 DNA sequence: TGTGCCAGCAGCTTGCAAGCCCCCAGTGAGCAGTTCTTC. Residues: CASSLQAPSEQFF. This rearrangement joins TRBV7-6 to TRBJ2-1; the D is unclear. Germline V lookup: CDR1 SGHVS, CDR2 FNYEAQ. The CDR3 sequence is 13 residues long. V lost 3 bases and J 9 bases, leaving 12 bases between the germline ends.

CDR3 bases: TGTGCCAGCAGCGTAGACTCTGGGAACACTGAAGCTTTCTTT. The encoded protein is CASSVDSGNTEAFF. The gene calls are TRBV9 and TRBJ1-1; D is ambiguous. V lost 0 bases and J 1 base, leaving 7 bases between the germline ends. This CDR3 is built from 14 residues. Germline values: CDR1 SGDLS, CDR2 YYNGEE.

The chain is built from TRBV4-3 and TRBJ2-7; 9 bases fit TRBD1. The CDR3 is made up of 14 amino acids. Losses at the gene ends were 3 bases for V and 5 bases for J; bases not matched to a gene: 5. Germline-derived CDR1 and CDR2 are LGHNA and YSLEER. The CDR3 region has the DNA TGCGCCAGCAGCCAGGGGACAGGGAACCACGAGCAGTACTTC. Its translation: CASSQGTGNHEQYF.